Here is one T cell receptor (beta chain) with its context. Antigen: not known. Assay used: immunoSEQ multiplex PCR; TCRdb lists only in-frame clones, some missing. Of 12,000 or so clones detected, around 83% appear once; the ten largest clones hold approximately 19%. The data belong to a study of T cells in localized non-small cell lung cancer. CDR1 SGDLS and CDR2 YYNGEE come from the germline V gene. The CDR3 has 16 amino acids. J gave up 5 bases and V 4 bases, and 12 bases lay outside the gene matches. The study's findings and limits: Among blood samples, higher T cell density accompanied longer overall survival. Sequence data derive from only one tumor region, so heterogeneity remains possible.

The material sequenced was peripheral blood, taken before any cancer treatment. The sequence was obtained from a male donor aged 60 or older with stage I lung adenocarcinoma. The V and J genes are TRBV9 and TRBJ1-1; 9 nucleotides align to TRBD1. The CDR3 is CASSYGTGGRETEAFF. The CDR3 bases are TGTGCCAGCAGCTATGGCACAGGGGGCAGGGAAACTGAAGCTTTCTTT. Complete variable domain (other parts from reference TRBV9 and TRBJ1-1): DSGVTQTPKHLITATGQRVTLRCSPRSGDLSVYWYQQSLDQGLQFLIQYYNGEERAKGNILERFSAQQFPDLHSELNLSSLELGDSALYFCASSYGTGGRETEAFFGQGTRLTVV.